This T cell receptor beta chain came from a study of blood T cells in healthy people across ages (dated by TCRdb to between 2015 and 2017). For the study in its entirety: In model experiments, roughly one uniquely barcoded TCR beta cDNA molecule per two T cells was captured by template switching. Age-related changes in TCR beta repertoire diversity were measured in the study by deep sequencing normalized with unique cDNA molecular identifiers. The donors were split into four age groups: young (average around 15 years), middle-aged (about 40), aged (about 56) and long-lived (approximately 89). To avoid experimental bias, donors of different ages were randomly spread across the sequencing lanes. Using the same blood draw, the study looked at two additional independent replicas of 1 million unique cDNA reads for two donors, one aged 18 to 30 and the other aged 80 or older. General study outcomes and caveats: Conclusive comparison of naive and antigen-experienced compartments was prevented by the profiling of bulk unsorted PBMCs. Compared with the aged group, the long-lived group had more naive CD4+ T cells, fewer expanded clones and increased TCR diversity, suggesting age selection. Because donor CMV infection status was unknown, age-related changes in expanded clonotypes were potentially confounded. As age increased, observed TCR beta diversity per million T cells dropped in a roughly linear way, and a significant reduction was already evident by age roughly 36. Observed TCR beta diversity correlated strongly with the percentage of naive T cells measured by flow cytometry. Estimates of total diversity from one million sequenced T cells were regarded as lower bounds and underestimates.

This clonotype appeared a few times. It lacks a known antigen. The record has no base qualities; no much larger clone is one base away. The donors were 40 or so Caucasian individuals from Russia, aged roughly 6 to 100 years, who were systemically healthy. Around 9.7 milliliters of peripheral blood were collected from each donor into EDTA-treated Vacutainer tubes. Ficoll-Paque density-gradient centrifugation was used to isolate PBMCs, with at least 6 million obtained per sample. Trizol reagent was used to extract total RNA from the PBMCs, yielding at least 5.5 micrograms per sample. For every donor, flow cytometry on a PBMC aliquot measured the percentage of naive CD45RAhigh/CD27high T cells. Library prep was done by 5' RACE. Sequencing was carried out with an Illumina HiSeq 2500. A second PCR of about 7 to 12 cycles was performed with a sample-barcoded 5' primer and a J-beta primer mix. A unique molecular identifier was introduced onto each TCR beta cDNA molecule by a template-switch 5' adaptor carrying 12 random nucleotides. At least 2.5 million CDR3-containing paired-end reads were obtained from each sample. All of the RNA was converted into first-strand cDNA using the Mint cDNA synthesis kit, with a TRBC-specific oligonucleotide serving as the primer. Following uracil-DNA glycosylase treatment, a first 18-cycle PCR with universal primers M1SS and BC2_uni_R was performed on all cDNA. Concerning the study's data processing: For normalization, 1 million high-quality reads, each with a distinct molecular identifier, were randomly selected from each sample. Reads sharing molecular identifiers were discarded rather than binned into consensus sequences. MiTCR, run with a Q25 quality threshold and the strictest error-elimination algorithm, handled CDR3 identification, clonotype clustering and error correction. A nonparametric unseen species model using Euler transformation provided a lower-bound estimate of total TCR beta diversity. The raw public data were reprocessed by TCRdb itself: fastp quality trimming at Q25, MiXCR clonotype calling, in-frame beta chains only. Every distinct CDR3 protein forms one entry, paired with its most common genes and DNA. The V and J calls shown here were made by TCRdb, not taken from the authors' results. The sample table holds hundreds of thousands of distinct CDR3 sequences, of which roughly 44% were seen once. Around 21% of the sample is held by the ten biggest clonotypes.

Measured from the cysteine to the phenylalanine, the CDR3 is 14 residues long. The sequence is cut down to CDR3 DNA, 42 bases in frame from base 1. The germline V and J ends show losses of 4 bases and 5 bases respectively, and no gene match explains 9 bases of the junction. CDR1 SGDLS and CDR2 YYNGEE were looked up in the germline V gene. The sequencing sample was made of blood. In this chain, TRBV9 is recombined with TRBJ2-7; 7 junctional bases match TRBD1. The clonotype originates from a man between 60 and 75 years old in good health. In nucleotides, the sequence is TGTGCCAGCAGCACCAACAGGGGTATGAACGAGCAGTACTTC. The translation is CASSTNRGMNEQYF.